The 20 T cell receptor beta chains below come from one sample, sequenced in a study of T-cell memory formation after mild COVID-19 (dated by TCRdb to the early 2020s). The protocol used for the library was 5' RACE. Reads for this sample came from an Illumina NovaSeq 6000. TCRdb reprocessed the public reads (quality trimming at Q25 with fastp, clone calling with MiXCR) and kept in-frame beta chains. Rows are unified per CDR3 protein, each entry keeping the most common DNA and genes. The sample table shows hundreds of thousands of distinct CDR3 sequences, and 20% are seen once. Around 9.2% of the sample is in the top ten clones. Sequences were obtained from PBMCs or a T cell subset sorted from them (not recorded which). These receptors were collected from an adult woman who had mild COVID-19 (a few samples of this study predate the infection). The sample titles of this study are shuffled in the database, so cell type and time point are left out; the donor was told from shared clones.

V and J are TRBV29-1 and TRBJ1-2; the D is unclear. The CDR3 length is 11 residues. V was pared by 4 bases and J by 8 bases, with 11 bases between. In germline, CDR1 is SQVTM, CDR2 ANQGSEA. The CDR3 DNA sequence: TGCAGCGTTGTAACCGACCTAGGCTACACCTTC. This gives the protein CSVVTDLGYTF.

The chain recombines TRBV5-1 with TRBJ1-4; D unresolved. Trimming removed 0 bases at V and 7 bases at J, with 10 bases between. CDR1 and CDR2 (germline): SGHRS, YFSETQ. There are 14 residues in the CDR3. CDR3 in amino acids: CASSLDKAVEKLFF. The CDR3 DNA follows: TGCGCCAGCAGCTTGGACAAAGCGGTTGAAAAACTGTTTTTT.

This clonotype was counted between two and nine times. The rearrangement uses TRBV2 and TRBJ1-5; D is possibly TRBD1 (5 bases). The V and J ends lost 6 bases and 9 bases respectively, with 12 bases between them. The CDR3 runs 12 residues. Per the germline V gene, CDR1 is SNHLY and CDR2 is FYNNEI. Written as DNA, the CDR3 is TGTGCCAGCAGGCAGACAGATACGCCCCAGCATTTT. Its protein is CASRQTDTPQHF.

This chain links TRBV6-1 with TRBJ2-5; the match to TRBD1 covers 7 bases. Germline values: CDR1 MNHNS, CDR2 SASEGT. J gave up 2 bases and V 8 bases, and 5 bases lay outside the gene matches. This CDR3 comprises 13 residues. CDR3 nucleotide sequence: TGTGCCAGCGGGACAGTAGCGCAAGAGACCCAGTACTTC. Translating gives CASGTVAQETQYF.

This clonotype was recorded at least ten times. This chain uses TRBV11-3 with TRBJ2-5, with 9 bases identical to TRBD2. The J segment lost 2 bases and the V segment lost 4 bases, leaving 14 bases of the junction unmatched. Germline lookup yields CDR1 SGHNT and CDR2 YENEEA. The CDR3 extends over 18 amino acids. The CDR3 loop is CASSYDHRLADTQETQYF. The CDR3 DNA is TGTGCCAGCAGCTACGACCATCGACTAGCGGATACTCAAGAGACCCAGTACTTC.

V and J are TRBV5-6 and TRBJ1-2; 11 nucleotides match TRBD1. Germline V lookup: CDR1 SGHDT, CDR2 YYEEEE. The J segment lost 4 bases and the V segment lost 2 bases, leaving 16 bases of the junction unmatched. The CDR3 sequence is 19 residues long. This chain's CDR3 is CASSFLSGRGQGASYGYTF. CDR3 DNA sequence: TGTGCCAGCAGCTTTCTTAGTGGAAGAGGACAGGGGGCAAGCTATGGCTACACCTTC.

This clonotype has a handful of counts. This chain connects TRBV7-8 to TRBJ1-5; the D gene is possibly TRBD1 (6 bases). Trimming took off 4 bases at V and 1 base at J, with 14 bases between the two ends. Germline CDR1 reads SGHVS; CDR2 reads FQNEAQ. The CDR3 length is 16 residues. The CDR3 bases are TGTGCCAGCAGCTCCAACAGGGAAAGGAGCAATCAGCCCCAGCATTTT. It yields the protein CASSSNRERSNQPQHF.

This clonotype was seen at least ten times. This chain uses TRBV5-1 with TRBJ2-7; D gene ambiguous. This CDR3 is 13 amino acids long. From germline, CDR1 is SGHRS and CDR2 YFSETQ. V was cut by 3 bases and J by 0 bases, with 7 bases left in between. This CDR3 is CASSSDNSYEQYF. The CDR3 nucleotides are TGCGCCAGCAGCTCCGACAACTCCTACGAGCAGTACTTC.

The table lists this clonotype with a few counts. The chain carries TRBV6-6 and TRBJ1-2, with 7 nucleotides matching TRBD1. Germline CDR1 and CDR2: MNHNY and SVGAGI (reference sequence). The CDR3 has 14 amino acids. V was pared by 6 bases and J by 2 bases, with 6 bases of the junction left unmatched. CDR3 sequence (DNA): TGTGCCAGCAGAACGGGACAGTCCAACTATGGCTACACCTTC. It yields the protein CASRTGQSNYGYTF.

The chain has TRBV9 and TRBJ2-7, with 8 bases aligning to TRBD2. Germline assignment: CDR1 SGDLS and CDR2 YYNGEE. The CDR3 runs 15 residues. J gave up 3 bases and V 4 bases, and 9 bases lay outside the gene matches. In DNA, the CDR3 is TGTGCCAGCAGCCCCAGCGGGAGTCTCCTCTACGAGCAGTACTTC. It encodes CASSPSGSLLYEQYF.

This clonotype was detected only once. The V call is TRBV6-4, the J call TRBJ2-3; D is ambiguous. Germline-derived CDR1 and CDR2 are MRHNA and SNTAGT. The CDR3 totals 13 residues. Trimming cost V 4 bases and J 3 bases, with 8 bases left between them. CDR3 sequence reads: CASSGNPTDTQYF. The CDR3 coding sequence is TGTGCCAGCAGTGGGAACCCAACAGATACGCAGTATTTT.

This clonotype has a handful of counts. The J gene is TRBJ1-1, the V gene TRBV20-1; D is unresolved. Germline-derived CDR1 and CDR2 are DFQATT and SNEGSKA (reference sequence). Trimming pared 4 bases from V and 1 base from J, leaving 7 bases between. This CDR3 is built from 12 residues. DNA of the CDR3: TGCAGTGCTACCAGGCCGAACACTGAAGCTTTCTTT. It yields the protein CSATRPNTEAFF.

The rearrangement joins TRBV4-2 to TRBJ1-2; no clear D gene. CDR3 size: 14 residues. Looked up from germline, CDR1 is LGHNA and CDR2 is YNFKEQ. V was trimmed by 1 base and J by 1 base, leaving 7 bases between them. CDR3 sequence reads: CASSQVSGNYGYTF. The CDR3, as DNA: TGTGCCAGCAGCCAAGTAAGCGGTAACTATGGCTACACCTTC.

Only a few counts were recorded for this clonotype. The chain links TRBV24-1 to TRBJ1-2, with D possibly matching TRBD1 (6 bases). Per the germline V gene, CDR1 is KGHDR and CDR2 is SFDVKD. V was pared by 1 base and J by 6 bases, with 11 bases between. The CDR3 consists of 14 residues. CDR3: CATSDFNRADGYTF. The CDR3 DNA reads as TGTGCCACCAGTGATTTCAACAGGGCGGATGGCTACACCTTC.

The CDR3 DNA follows: TGTGCCAGCAGTTACCAATCCGGGACAGTCCAAGAGACCCAGTACTTC. This translates into CASSYQSGTVQETQYF. This chain joins TRBV6-2 or TRBV6-3 and TRBJ2-5, with 7 positions matching TRBD1. The CDR3 has 16 amino acids. Germline CDR1 is MNHEY and CDR2 is SVGEGT. V lost 2 bases, J lost 1 base, and 7 bases stayed unmatched.

The CDR3 DNA follows: TGTGCCAGCAGCCAAGAAATCGCCTGGATGAACACTGAAGCTTTCTTT. Translation gives CASSQEIAWMNTEAFF. The rearrangement uses TRBV14 and TRBJ1-1, with D unclear. V lost 0 bases, J lost 0 bases, and 11 bases lay in between. The CDR3 is made up of 16 amino acids. The germline gives CDR1 SGHDN, CDR2 FVKESK.

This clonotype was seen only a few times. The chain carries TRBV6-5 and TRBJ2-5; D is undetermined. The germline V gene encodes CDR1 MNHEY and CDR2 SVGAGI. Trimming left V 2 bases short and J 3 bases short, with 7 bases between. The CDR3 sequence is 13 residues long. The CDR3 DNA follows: TGTGCCAGCAGTTACAGAACAGAAGAGACCCAGTACTTC. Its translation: CASSYRTEETQYF.

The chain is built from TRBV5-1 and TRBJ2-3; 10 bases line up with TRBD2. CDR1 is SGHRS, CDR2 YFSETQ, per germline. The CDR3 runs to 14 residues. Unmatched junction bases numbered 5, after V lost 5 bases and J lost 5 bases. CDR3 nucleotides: TGCGCCAGCAGAGCGGGAGGGCCGATAGATACGCAGTATTTT. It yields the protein CASRAGGPIDTQYF.

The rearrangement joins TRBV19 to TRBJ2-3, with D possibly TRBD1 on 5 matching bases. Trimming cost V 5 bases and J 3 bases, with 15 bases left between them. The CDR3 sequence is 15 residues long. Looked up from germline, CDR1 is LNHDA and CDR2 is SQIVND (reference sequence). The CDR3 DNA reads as TGTGCCAGTAGTTCCCAGGGCGTGCGAACAGATACGCAGTATTTT. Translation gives CASSSQGVRTDTQYF.

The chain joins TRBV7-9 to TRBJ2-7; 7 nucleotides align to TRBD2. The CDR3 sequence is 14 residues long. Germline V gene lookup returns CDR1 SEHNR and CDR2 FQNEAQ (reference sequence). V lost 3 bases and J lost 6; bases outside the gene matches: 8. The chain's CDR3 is CASSFAGTNAEQYF. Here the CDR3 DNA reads TGTGCCAGCAGCTTTGCAGGGACTAATGCCGAGCAGTACTTC.